This T cell receptor (beta chain) derives from a study of T-cell reconstitution after alpha-beta-depleted transplantation in children. As it was prepared, the TCRbeta library received unique molecular identifiers. Each CDR3 protein is one row after TCRdb ran MiXCR on the PCR reads. The sample contains over 550,000 distinct CDR3 sequences, over 9.5% of which appear only once. With 5 bases removed from V and 2 bases from J, the gap between germline ends came to 12 bases. CDR1 and CDR2 (germline): LNHNV, YYDKDF (reference sequence). CDR3 length: 14 amino acids. A few counts support this clonotype. The TCR comes from a human donor who donated a stem cell graft to a child with acute myeloid leukemia. The material was PBMCs from the stem cell graft donor, obtained from the stem cell graft. The V and J genes are TRBV15 and TRBJ2-5; unclear D gene. The CDR3 here is CATSVPRKQETQYF. CDR3 coding DNA: TGTGCCACCAGCGTACCCAGGAAACAAGAGACCCAGTACTTC.